A single sample gave rise to the 11 T cell receptor beta chains below, sequenced in a study of blood T cell repertoires in COVID-19. The method was immunoSEQ multiplex PCR; TCRdb's version includes in-frame clones alone and lacks a portion of them. In the table there are about 150,000 clones, about nine tenths of which are singletons. Sequencing used PBMCs or T cells enriched from blood (not recorded which). These receptor sequences come from a woman aged 40 to 50 who had been exposed to COVID-19.

A word on this clone: Other DNA sequences in the sample encode the same CDR3. The genes are TRBV7-9 and TRBJ2-3; 7 bases match TRBD1. CDR1 and CDR2 from the germline V gene are SEHNR and FQNEAQ (reference sequence). CDR3 size: 14 residues. The V segment lost 3 bases and the J segment 1 base; nucleotides outside the gene matches: 1. The CDR3 protein is CASSFGQGTDTQYF. CDR3 in DNA: TGTGCCAGCAGCTTCGGACAGGGCACAGATACGCAGTATTTT.

This chain links TRBV4-1 with TRBJ1-1; TRBD1 aligns across 7 bases. CDR1 and CDR2 from the germline V gene are MGHRA and YSYEKL. CDR3 length: 15 amino acids. The ends lost 3 bases at V and 2 bases at J; junction bases unmatched: 6. The CDR3 sequence: CASSQGDRVNTEAFF. The DNA of the CDR3 is TGCGCCAGCAGCCAGGGGGACAGAGTTAACACTGAAGCTTTCTTT.

This clone was recorded at least ten times. The CDR3 loop reads CASMGGSNTGELFF. In DNA, the CDR3 is TGTGCCAGCATGGGGGGGTCCAACACCGGGGAGCTGTTTTTT. This chain connects TRBV5-6 to TRBJ2-2; 7 bases map to TRBD2. CDR1 and CDR2 from the germline V gene are SGHDT and YYEEEE. The ends lost 6 bases at V and 2 bases at J; junction bases unmatched: 4. This CDR3 has 14 residues.

This chain uses TRBV15 with TRBJ2-3, with 11 positions matching TRBD1. CDR3 length equals 16 residues. With 0 bases clipped from V and 4 bases from J, the junction kept 3 bases outside the gene matches. CDR1 and CDR2 (germline): LNHNV, YYDKDF (reference sequence). The CDR3 spells CATSRDRGQGADTQYF. The DNA for the CDR3 is TGTGCCACCAGCAGAGATCGGGGACAGGGGGCAGATACGCAGTATTTT.

There are a few counts of this clone. The V call is TRBV10-2, the J call TRBJ1-1, with a tentative D call TRBD1 (6 bases). V lost 5 bases, J lost 7 bases, and 11 bases lay in between. CDR3 size: 12 residues. Germline V gene lookup returns CDR1 WSHSY and CDR2 SAAADI. The CDR3 nucleotides read TGCGCCAGCAGTCCACAGGGCGTTGAAGCTTTCTTT. It yields the protein CASSPQGVEAFF.

The table lists this clone with a count of one. The chain uses TRBV6-1 and TRBJ2-7; 7 nucleotides line up with TRBD2. The CDR3 has 14 residues. Germline V gene data show CDR1 as MNHNS and CDR2 as SASEGT. The trim removed 1 base at V and 6 bases at J, leaving 6 bases unmatched. CDR3 protein: CASSEGGGSLEQYF. CDR3 bases: TGTGCCAGCAGTGAAGGCGGGGGATCCCTCGAGCAGTACTTC.

The chain has TRBV7-2 and TRBJ2-7; perhaps TRBD1 as D (6 bases). Germline V gene lookup returns CDR1 SGHTA and CDR2 FQGNSA. The CDR3 runs to 17 residues. Deletions cut 4 bases from V and 0 bases from J, with 19 bases between. For the CDR3, the DNA is TGTGCCAGCAGCTCCGAAATGACAGGAAAAAACTCCTACGAGCAGTACTTC. Residues: CASSSEMTGKNSYEQYF.

The CDR3 region is CASSLAQGGSYNEQFF. CDR3 nucleotides: TGTGCCAGCAGCTTAGCGCAAGGAGGCTCCTACAATGAGCAGTTCTTC. The chain employs TRBV7-2 and TRBJ2-1, with D possibly matching TRBD2 (5 bases). The CDR3 extends over 16 amino acids. V lost 0 bases, J lost 0 bases, and 9 bases lay in between. The germline V gene has CDR1 SGHTA and CDR2 FQGNSA.

The J gene is TRBJ2-7, the V gene TRBV28; weak D call: TRBD1 (6 bases). CDR1 is MDHEN, CDR2 SYDVKM, per germline. Trimming took off 5 bases at V and 1 base at J, with 9 bases between the two ends. The CDR3 is made up of 13 amino acids. CDR3 protein: CASSPGHSYEQYF. CDR3 sequence (DNA): TGTGCCAGCAGTCCGGGACATTCCTACGAGCAGTACTTC.

The chain couples TRBV5-8 to TRBJ2-7; D call uncertain. V was pared by 1 base and J by 0 bases, with 11 bases between. Germline CDR1 reads SGHTS; CDR2 reads YDEGEE. CDR3 length equals 15 residues. This CDR3 is CASSLTASYSYEQYF. CDR3 nucleotide sequence: TGTGCCAGCAGCTTGACCGCGTCTTACTCCTACGAGCAGTACTTC.

The rearrangement links TRBV3-1 (or the pseudogene TRBV3-2) to TRBJ1-1; the match to TRBD1 covers 7 bases. The CDR3 is made up of 13 amino acids. Germline V gene sequence: CDR1 LGHDT, CDR2 YNNKEL (reference sequence). J was trimmed by 3 bases and V by 4 bases; bases with no gene match: 2. CDR3 DNA sequence: TGTGCCAGCAGCCGGACAGGAGACACTGAAGCTTTCTTT. Translation gives CASSRTGDTEAFF.